This TCR beta chain was sequenced during a study of cytomegalovirus exposure and HLA in healthy donors. Across the study: The 110 million or so unique TCR beta sequences, from 150 million to 200 million T cells, were found by an earlier analysis.

Points on this clone: As yet, its antigen is unknown.

Germline assignment: CDR1 LGHNT and CDR2 FRNRAP. The CDR3 is 14 amino acids. V was clipped by 2 bases and J by 5 bases, with 11 bases between them. Study conclusions and caveats: In an earlier analysis, about 90% or about 30%: the productive usage of most TCR beta V segments.

It was with 60 Vbeta and 13 Jbeta primers that the PCR ran. Only in-frame clones appear in the TCRdb table, and some are missing; sequencing was by immunoSEQ multiplex PCR. The data contain about 190,000 clones, around 84% of them singletons. The receptor was isolated from a woman between 18 and 30 years old in good health and CMV-seronegative. The V call is TRBV12-5, the J call TRBJ2-3; weak D call: TRBD2 (5 bases). The sequencing sample was made of PBMCs. In nucleotides, the CDR3 is TGTGCTAGTGGTTTGACCAGCGGCCTAGATACGCAGTATTTT. Encoded protein: CASGLTSGLDTQYF.